These 3 T cell receptor beta chains share one sample of origin, sequenced in a study of CD8+ T cells in alopecia areata. Treatment: oral pan-JAK inhibitor, 5-10 mg twice daily. Researchers took lesional scalp punch biopsies and peripheral blood from people who were alopecia areata patients. Following extraction, RNA underwent reverse transcription to cDNA, which served as the sequencing template. Here immunoSEQ multiplex PCR was the method, and the copy in TCRdb shows in-frame clones only, minus some. The sample includes about 7,400 clones, around 60% seen only once; the top ten take 10% to 15%. The sample here was skin, taken at week 4, from a patient treated with tofacitinib. These receptors were taken from a human donor with alopecia areata.

This chain connects TRBV7-9 to TRBJ2-7; the D is unclear. Trimming took 5 bases from V and 3 from J, leaving 11 bases between them. Germline assignment: CDR1 SEHNR and CDR2 FQNEAQ (reference sequence). The CDR3 sequence is 13 residues long. The CDR3 loop is CASSKDWNYEQYF. The CDR3 DNA reads as TGTGCCAGCAGCAAAGACTGGAACTACGAGCAGTACTTC.

This chain joins TRBV4-2 and TRBJ1-2; D is uncertain. Germline CDR1 is LGHNA and CDR2 is YNFKEQ. Trimming cost V 0 bases and J 5 bases, with 7 bases left between them. CDR3 length: 13 amino acids. CDR3 residues: CASSQDADYGYTF. CDR3 bases: TGTGCCAGCAGCCAAGACGCGGATTATGGCTACACCTTC.

The chain links TRBV5-6 to TRBJ1-2, with D unresolved. The V gene lost 1 base and the J gene lost 3 bases, with 10 bases spanning the gap. Germline loops: CDR1 SGHDT, CDR2 YYEEEE. The CDR3 runs 14 residues. The CDR3 region is CASSLINVDYGYTF. In DNA form, the CDR3 reads TGTGCCAGCAGCTTGATCAATGTAGACTATGGCTACACCTTC.